Below, 19 T cell receptor beta chains from the same sample are listed, as sequenced in a study of cytomegalovirus exposure and HLA in healthy donors. Vbeta (60) and Jbeta (13) primers were used in the PCR. The assay was immunoSEQ multiplex PCR, and TCRdb's table has in-frame clones only and misses some. The data contain approximately 150,000 clones, 77% of them singletons. The sample consisted of PBMCs. Receptor source: a woman in her twenties or thirties in good health and CMV-seronegative.

The chain combines TRBV13 with TRBJ2-1, with 12 bases matching TRBD2. Trimming at V came to 4 bases and at J to 7 bases, leaving 8 bases not matched to a gene. Germline-derived CDR1 and CDR2 are PRHDT and FYEKMQ (reference sequence). This CDR3 contains 16 residues. The DNA of the CDR3 is TGTGCCAGCAGCTACCCTAGCGGGAGGGCCCGGAATGAGCAGTTCTTC. It encodes CASSYPSGRARNEQFF.

CDR3 DNA sequence: TGTGCCAGCAGCAATATGTGGAGGACAGCGTGCAATCAGCCCCAGCATTTT. Translating gives CASSNMWRTACNQPQHF. The chain is built from TRBV21-1 and TRBJ1-5; TRBD1 is taken as the D call from the table, unchecked against the DNA. TRBV21-1 is labeled a pseudogene. This CDR3 spans 17 amino acids.

The chain joins TRBV7-9 to TRBJ1-1; possible D gene TRBD1, 5 bases. The CDR3 loop spans 14 amino acids. Germline CDR1 is SEHNR and CDR2 is FQNEAQ (reference sequence). The V end lost 1 base, the J end lost 7 bases, and 13 bases lay between the germline ends. For the CDR3, the DNA is TGTGCCAGCAGCTTAGGCTCGGCAGGGAATGAAGCTTTCTTT. Translated: CASSLGSAGNEAFF.

This clone was observed a few times. V gene TRBV5-1 combines with J gene TRBJ1-5, with 7 positions matching TRBD1. Germline V lookup: CDR1 SGHRS, CDR2 YFSETQ. This CDR3 comprises 13 residues. Trimming removed 4 bases from V and 4 bases from J; junction bases left unmatched: 2. The CDR3 region has the DNA TGCGCCAGCAGCGAACAGGGGAATCAGCCCCAGCATTTT. Translation: CASSEQGNQPQHF.

The genes are TRBV19 and TRBJ2-1; TRBD1 is a possible D gene (5 bases). CDR1 LNHDA and CDR2 SQIVND come from the germline V gene (reference sequence). V shed 1 base and J shed 8 bases, with 9 bases lying between them. The CDR3 runs 13 residues. DNA of the CDR3: TGTGCCAGTAGTATAGGGGGCGGCGATGAGCAGTTCTTC. It yields the protein CASSIGGGDEQFF.

This chain uses TRBV6-1 with TRBJ2-7; TRBD2 might be the D (6 bases). V gave up 2 bases and J gave up 3 bases, with 14 bases separating them. Germline assignment: CDR1 MNHNS and CDR2 SASEGT. CDR3 size: 15 residues. Here the CDR3 reads CASSESAGPVYEQYF. Here the CDR3 DNA reads TGTGCCAGCAGTGAATCTGCGGGGCCCGTCTACGAGCAGTACTTC.

This chain connects TRBV27 to TRBJ1-2, with a possible D match to TRBD1 (5 bases). CDR3 length: 16 residues. V dropped 0 bases and J dropped 4 bases, with 15 bases sitting between them. In germline, CDR1 is MNHEY, CDR2 SMNVEV (reference sequence). The CDR3 nucleotides read TGTGCCAGCAGTTTATCGATTAGTCAGGGCGCCTATGGCTACACCTTC. Protein sequence: CASSLSISQGAYGYTF.

The V and J genes are TRBV10-3 and TRBJ2-7; 9 bases map to TRBD1. The germline V gene encodes CDR1 ENHRY and CDR2 SYGVKD. The junction had 10 bases not matched to a gene; V was cut back by 4 bases and J by 3 bases. CDR3 length: 16 residues. The CDR3 nucleotides read TGTGCCATCAGTGGGGGACAGGGAGACTCACTCTACGAGCAGTACTTC. The encoded protein is CAISGGQGDSLYEQYF.

This chain links TRBV30 with TRBJ1-1; maybe TRBD1 (5 bases). Germline V gene sequence: CDR1 GTSNPN, CDR2 SVGIG (reference sequence). There are 17 residues in the CDR3. The V end lost 0 bases, the J end lost 0 bases, and 17 bases lay between the germline ends. CDR3 residues: CAWSVDWGLRMNTEAFF. DNA for the CDR3: TGTGCCTGGAGTGTAGATTGGGGCCTGAGGATGAACACTGAAGCTTTCTTT.

The genes are TRBV9 and TRBJ2-1; 7 positions agree with TRBD2. This CDR3 has 15 amino acids. V lost 0 bases, J lost 5 bases, and 5 bases stayed unmatched. CDR1 SGDLS and CDR2 YYNGEE come from the germline V gene. The CDR3 region is CASSVVAGVDNEQFF. The CDR3, as DNA: TGTGCCAGCAGCGTAGTCGCGGGAGTGGACAATGAGCAGTTCTTC.

This sequence joins TRBV27 and TRBJ1-5; 7 bases match TRBD1. The CDR3 contains 14 residues. CDR1 is MNHEY, CDR2 SMNVEV, per germline (reference sequence). Trimming cost V 6 bases and J 3 bases; bases outside gene matches: 5. Here the CDR3 DNA reads TGTGCCAGCAGACAGGGGCTAATCAATCAGCCCCAGCATTTT. Amino acids: CASRQGLINQPQHF.

V gene TRBV5-1 combines with J gene TRBJ1-1, with D perhaps matching TRBD1 (6 bases). CDR1 SGHRS and CDR2 YFSETQ come from the germline V gene. The CDR3 covers 16 residues. The V and J ends lost 0 bases and 0 bases respectively, with 12 bases between them. The CDR3 DNA reads as TGCGCCAGCAGCTTGGCGGCAGGGGCCCTGAACACTGAAGCTTTCTTT. Protein: CASSLAAGALNTEAFF.

The V gene is TRBV7-9, the J gene TRBJ2-7; 10 bases map to TRBD1. CDR3 length: 15 residues. From germline, CDR1 is SEHNR and CDR2 FQNEAQ (reference sequence). The junction had 5 bases not matched to a gene; V was cut back by 3 bases and J by 3 bases. The CDR3 DNA follows: TGTGCCAGCAGCTTGGGACAGGGGTACAGCTACGAGCAGTACTTC. It specifies CASSLGQGYSYEQYF.

The chain is built from TRBV9 and TRBJ2-7; weak D call: TRBD2 (5 bases). This CDR3 is built from 16 residues. Germline CDR1 and CDR2: SGDLS and YYNGEE. V was trimmed by 0 bases and J by 5 bases, leaving 18 bases between them. The CDR3 here is CASSVVFMVSGDEQYF. The CDR3, as DNA: TGTGCCAGCAGCGTAGTGTTTATGGTCTCCGGGGACGAGCAGTACTTC.

This clone has a handful of counts. The genes are TRBV5-5 and TRBJ2-5; 8 bases line up with TRBD1. CDR3 length: 17 amino acids. V lost 4 bases and J lost 4; bases outside the gene matches: 15. CDR1 and CDR2 from the germline V gene are SGHKS and YYEKEE (reference sequence). CDR3 in amino acids: CASSRPRTGPGRETQYF. The CDR3 DNA is TGTGCCAGCAGCCGGCCTCGGACAGGGCCGGGGAGAGAGACCCAGTACTTC.

To note about this clone: At the DNA level, this CDR3 is encoded by other sequences in the same sample as well. The chain has TRBV6-1 and TRBJ2-7; tentative D call: TRBD2 (6 bases). Trimming cost V 2 bases and J 4 bases, with 6 bases left between them. This CDR3 spans 12 amino acids. Germline values: CDR1 MNHNS, CDR2 SASEGT. The CDR3 DNA is TGTGCCAGCAGTGAACGGGGGTACGAGCAGTACTTC. Encoded protein: CASSERGYEQYF.

The rearrangement links TRBV30 to TRBJ1-1, with 7 bases aligning to TRBD1. The germline V gene has CDR1 GTSNPN and CDR2 SVGIG (reference sequence). The CDR3 has 15 amino acids. The V segment lost 2 bases and the J segment 1 base; nucleotides outside the gene matches: 7. Written as DNA, the CDR3 is TGTGCCTGGAGTTCCTACTCAGGGGGGAACACTGAAGCTTTCTTT. Translation: CAWSSYSGGNTEAFF.

This clone was counted only a few times. The chain links TRBV7-3 to TRBJ2-3; no reliable D call. The CDR3 runs 12 residues. Trimming stripped 5 bases from V and 0 bases from J, with 3 bases between. Germline V gives CDR1 SGHTA, CDR2 FQGTGA. The CDR3 is CASSVSTDTQYF. The CDR3 DNA reads as TGTGCCAGCAGCGTAAGCACAGATACGCAGTATTTT.

The V gene is TRBV9, the J gene TRBJ1-1; D not certain. The CDR3 is 18 amino acids. Between the trimmed V and J ends, which lost 0 bases and 0 bases, there was a span of 18 bases. Germline V lookup: CDR1 SGDLS, CDR2 YYNGEE. CDR3 DNA sequence: TGTGCCAGCAGCGTAGGTTTGGGTTATGGGCGTATGAACACTGAAGCTTTCTTT. It yields the protein CASSVGLGYGRMNTEAFF.